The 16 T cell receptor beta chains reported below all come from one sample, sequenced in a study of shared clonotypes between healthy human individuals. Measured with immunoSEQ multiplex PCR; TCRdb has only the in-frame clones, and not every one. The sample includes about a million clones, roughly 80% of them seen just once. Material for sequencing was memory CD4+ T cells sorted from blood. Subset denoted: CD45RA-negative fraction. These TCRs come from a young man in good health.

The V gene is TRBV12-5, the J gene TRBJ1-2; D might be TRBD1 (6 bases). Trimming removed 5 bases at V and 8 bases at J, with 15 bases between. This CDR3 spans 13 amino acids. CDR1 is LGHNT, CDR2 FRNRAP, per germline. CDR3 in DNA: TGTGCTAGTGGTCCCGGGACAAGGACCGGCTACACCTTC. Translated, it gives CASGPGTRTGYTF. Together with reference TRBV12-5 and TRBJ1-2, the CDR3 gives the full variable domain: DARVTQTPRHKVTEMGQEVTMRCQPILGHNTVFWYRQTMMQGLELLAYFRNRAPLDDSGMPKDRFSAEMPDATLATLKIQPSEPRDSAVYFCASGPGTRTGYTFGSGTRLTVV.

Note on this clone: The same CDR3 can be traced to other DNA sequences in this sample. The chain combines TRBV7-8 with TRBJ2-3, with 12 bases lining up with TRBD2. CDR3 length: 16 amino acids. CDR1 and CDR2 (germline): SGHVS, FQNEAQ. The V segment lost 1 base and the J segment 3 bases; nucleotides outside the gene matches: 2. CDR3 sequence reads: CASSLGTSGITDTQYF. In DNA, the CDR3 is TGTGCCAGCAGCTTAGGGACTAGCGGGATAACAGATACGCAGTATTTT.

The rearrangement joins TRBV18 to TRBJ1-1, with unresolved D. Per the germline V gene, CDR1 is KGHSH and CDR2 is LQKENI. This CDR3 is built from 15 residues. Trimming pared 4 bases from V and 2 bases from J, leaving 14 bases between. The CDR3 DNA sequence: TGTGCCAGCTCACTAAACTCAGGACCCAACACTGAAGCTTTCTTT. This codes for CASSLNSGPNTEAFF.

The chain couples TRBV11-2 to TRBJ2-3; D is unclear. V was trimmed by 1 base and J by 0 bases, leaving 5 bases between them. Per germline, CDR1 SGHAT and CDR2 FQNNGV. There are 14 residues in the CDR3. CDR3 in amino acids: CASSLVGSTDTQYF. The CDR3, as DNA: TGTGCCAGCAGCTTAGTCGGCAGCACAGATACGCAGTATTTT.

CDR3 residues: CASTHRGGANEKLFF. In nucleotides, the CDR3 is TGTGCCAGCACTCATAGGGGAGGGGCTAATGAAAAACTGTTTTTT. J is TRBJ1-4 and V is TRBV28; tentative D call: TRBD1 (5 bases). Trimming took off 7 bases at V and 3 bases at J, with 15 bases between the two ends. This CDR3 region has 15 residues. Germline-derived CDR1 and CDR2 are MDHEN and SYDVKM.

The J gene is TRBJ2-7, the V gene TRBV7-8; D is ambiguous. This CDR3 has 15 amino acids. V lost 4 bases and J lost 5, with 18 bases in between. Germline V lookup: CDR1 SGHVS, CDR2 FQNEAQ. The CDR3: CASSSTSTSVDEQYF. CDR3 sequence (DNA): TGTGCCAGCAGCTCCACCTCGACGTCTGTGGACGAGCAGTACTTC.

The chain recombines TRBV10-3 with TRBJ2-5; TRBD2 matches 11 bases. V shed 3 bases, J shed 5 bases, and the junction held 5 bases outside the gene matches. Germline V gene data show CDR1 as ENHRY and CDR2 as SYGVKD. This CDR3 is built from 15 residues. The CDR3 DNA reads TGTGCCATCAGTGATAGCGGGGGGGCGAGGGAGACCCAGTACTTC. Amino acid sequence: CAISDSGGARETQYF.

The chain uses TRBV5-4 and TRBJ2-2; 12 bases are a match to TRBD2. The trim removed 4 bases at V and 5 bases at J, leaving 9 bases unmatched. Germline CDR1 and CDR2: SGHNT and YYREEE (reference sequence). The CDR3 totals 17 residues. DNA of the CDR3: TGTGCCAGCAGCCCTGGAGGCCTAGCGGGAGGGACCGGGGAGCTGTTTTTT. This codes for CASSPGGLAGGTGELFF.

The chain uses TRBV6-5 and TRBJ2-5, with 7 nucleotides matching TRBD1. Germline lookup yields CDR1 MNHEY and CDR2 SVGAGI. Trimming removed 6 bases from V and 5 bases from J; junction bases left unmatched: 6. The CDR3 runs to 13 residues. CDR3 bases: TGTGCCAGCAGGCTACAGGGGATGGAGACCCAGTACTTC. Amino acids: CASRLQGMETQYF.

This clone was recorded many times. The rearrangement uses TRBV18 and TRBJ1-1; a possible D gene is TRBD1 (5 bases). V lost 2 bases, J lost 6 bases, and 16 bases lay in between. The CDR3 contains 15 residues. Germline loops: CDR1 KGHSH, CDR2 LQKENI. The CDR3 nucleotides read TGTGCCAGCTCACCAGTAAAGGGGCCTAACCCTGAAGCTTTCTTT. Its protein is CASSPVKGPNPEAFF.

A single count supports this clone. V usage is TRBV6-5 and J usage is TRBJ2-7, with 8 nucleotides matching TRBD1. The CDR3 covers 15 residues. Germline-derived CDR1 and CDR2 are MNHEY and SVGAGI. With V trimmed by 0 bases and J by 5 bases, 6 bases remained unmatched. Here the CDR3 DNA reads TGTGCCAGCAGTTACTCGACAGGGGCCCCCAACGAGCAGTACTTC. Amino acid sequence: CASSYSTGAPNEQYF.

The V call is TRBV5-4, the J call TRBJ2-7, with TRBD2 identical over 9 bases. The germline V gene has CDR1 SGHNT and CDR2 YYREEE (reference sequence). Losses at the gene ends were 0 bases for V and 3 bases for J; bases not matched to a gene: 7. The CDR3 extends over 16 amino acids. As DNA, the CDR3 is TGTGCCAGCAGCTTGGGAATGGTAGCGGGAGACTACGAGCAGTACTTC. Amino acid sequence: CASSLGMVAGDYEQYF.

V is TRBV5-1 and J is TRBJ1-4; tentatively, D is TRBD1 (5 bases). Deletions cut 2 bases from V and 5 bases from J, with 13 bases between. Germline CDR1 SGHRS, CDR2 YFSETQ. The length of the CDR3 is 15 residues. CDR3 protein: CASSFYGGENEKLFF. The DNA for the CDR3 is TGCGCCAGCAGCTTTTACGGGGGAGAGAATGAAAAACTGTTTTTT.

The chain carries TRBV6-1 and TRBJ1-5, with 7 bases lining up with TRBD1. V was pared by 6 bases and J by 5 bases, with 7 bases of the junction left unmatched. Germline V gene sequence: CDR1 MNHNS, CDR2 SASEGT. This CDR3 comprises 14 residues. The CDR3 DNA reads TGTGCCAGCAGGGCCGAGACAGGGCATCAGCCCCAGCATTTT. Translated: CASRAETGHQPQHF.

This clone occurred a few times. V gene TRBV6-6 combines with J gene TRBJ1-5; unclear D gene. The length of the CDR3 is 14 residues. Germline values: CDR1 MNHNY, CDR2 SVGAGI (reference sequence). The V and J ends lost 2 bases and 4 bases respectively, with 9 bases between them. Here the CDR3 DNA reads TGTGCCAGCAGTTACGAGGGAAGGAATCAGCCCCAGCATTTT. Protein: CASSYEGRNQPQHF.

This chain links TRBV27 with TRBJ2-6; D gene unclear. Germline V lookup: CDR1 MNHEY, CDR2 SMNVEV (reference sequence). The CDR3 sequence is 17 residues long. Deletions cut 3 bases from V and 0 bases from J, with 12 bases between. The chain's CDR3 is CASSLTGTVSGANVLTF. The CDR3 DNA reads TGTGCCAGCAGTTTGACTGGCACGGTCTCTGGGGCCAACGTCCTGACTTTC.